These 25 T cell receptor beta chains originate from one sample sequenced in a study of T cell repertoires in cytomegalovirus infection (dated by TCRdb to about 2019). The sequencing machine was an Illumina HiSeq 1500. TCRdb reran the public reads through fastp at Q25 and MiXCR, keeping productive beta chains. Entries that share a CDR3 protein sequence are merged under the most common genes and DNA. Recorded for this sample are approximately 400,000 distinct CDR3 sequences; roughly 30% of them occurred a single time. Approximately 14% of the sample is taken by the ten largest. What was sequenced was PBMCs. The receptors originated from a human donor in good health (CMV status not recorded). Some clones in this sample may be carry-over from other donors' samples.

CDR3 DNA sequence: TGTGCCAGCAGGTCCGGGACTATAGCTTATCTACTTTACAATGAGCAGTTCTTC. Protein product: CASRSGTIAYLLYNEQFF. V gene TRBV11-1 combines with J gene TRBJ2-1; 7 bases line up with TRBD2. The germline gives CDR1 SGHAT, CDR2 FQDESV (reference sequence). With V trimmed by 6 bases and J by 4 bases, 18 bases remained unmatched. This CDR3 is built from 18 residues.

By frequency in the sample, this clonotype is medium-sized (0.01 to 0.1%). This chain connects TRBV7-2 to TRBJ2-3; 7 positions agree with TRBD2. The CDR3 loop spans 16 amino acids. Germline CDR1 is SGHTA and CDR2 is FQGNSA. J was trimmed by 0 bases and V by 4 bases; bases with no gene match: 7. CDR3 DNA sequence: TGTGCCAGCAGCTCTTTTCCGCGGGGGAGCACAGATACGCAGTATTTT. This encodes CASSSFPRGSTDTQYF.

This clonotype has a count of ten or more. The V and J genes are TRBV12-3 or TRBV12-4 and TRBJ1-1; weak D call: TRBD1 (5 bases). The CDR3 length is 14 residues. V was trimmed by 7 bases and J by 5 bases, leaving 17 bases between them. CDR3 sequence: CASTDPGRVTEAFF. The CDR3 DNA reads TGTGCCAGCACCGACCCCGGCAGGGTAACTGAAGCTTTCTTT.

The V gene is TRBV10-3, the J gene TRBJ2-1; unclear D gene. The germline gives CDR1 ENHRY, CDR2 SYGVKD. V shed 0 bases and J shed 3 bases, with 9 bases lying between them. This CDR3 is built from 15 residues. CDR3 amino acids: CAISESGGDYNEQFF. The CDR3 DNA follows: TGTGCCATCAGTGAGTCGGGTGGTGACTACAATGAGCAGTTCTTC.

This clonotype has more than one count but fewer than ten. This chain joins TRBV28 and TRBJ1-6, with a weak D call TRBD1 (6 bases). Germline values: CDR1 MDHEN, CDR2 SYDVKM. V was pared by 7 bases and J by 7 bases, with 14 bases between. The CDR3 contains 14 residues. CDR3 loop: CASTQGVRNSPLHF. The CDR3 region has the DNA TGTGCCAGCACACAGGGTGTCCGCAATTCACCCCTCCACTTT.

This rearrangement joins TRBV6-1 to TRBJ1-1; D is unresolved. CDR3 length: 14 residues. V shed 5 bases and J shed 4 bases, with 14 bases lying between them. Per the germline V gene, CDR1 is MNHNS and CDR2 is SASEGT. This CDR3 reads CASSYARCVTEAFF. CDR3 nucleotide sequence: TGTGCCAGCAGTTACGCTCGGTGTGTCACTGAAGCTTTCTTT.

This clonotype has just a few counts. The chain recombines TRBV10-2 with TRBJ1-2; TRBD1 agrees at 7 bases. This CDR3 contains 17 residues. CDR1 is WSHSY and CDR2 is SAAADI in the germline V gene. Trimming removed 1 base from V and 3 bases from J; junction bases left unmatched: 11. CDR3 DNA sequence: TGCGCCAGCAGTGAGTGGAGTGTTACAGGGGAGGACTATGGCTACACCTTC. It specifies CASSEWSVTGEDYGYTF.

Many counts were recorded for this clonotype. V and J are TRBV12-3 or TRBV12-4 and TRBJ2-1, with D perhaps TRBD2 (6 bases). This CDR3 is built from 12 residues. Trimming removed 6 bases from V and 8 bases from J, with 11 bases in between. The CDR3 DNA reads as TGTGCCAGCAGGGGACTGTCCGATGAGCAGTTCTTC. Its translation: CASRGLSDEQFF.

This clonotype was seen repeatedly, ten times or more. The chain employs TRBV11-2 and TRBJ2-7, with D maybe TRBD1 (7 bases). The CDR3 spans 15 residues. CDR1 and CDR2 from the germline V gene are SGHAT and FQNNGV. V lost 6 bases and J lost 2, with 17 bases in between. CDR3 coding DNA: TGTGCCAGCAGATCGGGCGGGACAGCAACCTACGAGCAGTACTTC. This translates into CASRSGGTATYEQYF.

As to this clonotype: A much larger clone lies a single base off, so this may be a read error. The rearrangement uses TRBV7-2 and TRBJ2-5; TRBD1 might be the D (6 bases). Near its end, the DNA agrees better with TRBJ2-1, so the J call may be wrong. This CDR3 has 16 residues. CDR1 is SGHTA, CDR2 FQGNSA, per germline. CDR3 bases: TGTGCCAGCAGCTTAAAATGGGGGCAGGCACAAGAGACCCAGTTCTTC. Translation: CASSLKWGQAQETQFF.

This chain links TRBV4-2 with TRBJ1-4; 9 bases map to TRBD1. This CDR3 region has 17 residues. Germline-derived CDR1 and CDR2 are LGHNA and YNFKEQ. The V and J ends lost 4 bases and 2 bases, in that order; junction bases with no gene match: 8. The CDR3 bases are TGTGCCAGCAGCCGAGTCGCGACAGGGGGGACTAATGAAAAACTGTTTTTT. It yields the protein CASSRVATGGTNEKLFF.

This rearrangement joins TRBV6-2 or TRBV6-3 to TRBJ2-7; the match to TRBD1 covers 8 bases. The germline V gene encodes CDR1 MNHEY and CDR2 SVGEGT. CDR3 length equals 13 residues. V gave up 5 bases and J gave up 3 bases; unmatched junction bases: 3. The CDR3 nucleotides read TGTGCCAGCAGTAGGGACAGGCTCTACGAGCAGTACTTC. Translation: CASSRDRLYEQYF.

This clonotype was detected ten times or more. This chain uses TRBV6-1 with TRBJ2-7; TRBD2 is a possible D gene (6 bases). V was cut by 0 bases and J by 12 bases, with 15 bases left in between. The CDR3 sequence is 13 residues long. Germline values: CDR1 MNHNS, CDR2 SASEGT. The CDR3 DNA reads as TGTGCCAGCAGTGAAGCGGGGGGACGTCCGTGGTACTTC. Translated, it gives CASSEAGGRPWYF.

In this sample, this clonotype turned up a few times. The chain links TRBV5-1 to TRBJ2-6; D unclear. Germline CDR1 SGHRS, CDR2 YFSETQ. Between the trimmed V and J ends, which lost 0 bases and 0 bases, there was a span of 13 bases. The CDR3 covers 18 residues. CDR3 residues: CASSLGNDPISGANVLTF. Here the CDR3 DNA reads TGCGCCAGCAGCTTGGGTAACGATCCCATCTCTGGGGCCAACGTCCTGACTTTC.

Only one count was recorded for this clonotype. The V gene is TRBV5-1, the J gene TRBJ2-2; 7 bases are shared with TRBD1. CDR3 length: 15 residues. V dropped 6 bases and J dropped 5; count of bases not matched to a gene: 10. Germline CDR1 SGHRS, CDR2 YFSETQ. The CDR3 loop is CASTKDRVETGELFF. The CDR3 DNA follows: TGCGCCAGCACGAAAGACAGGGTGGAGACCGGGGAGCTGTTTTTT.

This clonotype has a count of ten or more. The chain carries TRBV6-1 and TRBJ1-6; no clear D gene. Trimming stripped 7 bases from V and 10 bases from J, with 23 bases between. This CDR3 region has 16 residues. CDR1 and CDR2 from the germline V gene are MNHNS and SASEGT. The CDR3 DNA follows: TGTGCCAGCACCCCGGAGTGGAATTTGTATTGGTCACCCCTCCACTTT. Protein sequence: CASTPEWNLYWSPLHF.

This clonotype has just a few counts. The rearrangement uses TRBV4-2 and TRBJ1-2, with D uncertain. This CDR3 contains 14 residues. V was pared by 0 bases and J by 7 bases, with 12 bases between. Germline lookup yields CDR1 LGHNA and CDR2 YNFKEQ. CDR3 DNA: TGTGCCAGCAGCCAAGATCTGGTGAGCGTTGGCTACACCTTC. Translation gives CASSQDLVSVGYTF.

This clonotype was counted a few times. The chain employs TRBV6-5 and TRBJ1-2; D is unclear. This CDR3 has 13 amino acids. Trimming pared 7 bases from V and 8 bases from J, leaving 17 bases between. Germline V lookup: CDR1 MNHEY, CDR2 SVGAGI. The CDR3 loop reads CASTGAWGGGYTF. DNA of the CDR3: TGTGCCAGCACCGGAGCGTGGGGAGGGGGCTACACCTTC.

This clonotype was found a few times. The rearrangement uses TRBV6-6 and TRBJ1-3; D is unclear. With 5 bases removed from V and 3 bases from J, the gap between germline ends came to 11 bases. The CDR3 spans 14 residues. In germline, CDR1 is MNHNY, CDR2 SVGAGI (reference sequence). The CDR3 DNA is TGTGCCAGCAGTGGTACATACGGTGGAAACACCATATATTTT. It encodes CASSGTYGGNTIYF.

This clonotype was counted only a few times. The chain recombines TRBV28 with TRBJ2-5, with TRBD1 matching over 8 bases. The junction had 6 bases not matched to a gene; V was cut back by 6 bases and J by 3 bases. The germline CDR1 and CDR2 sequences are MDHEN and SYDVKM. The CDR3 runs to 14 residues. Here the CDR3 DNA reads TGTGCCAGCAGGCCCGTACAGGGGGAAGAGACCCAGTACTTC. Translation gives CASRPVQGEETQYF. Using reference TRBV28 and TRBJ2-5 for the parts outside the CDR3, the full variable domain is DVKVTQSSRYLVKRTGEKVFLECVQDMDHENMFWYRQDPGLGLRLIYFSYDVKMKEKGDIPEGYSVSREKKERFSLILESASTNQTSMYLCASRPVQGEETQYFGPGTRLLVL.

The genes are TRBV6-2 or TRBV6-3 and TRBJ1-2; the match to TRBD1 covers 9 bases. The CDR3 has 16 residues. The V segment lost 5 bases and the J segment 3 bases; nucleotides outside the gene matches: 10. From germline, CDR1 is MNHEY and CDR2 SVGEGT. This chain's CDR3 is CASSSPYRGRDYGYTF. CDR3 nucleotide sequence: TGTGCCAGCAGTAGCCCTTACAGGGGGCGGGACTATGGCTACACCTTC.

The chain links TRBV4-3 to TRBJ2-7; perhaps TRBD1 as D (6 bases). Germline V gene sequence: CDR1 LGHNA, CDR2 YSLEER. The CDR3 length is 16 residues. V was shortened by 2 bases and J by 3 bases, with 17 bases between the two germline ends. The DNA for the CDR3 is TGCGCCAGCAGCCAATCCCCCCTGGGGGCGTACTACGAGCAGTACTTC. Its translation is CASSQSPLGAYYEQYF.

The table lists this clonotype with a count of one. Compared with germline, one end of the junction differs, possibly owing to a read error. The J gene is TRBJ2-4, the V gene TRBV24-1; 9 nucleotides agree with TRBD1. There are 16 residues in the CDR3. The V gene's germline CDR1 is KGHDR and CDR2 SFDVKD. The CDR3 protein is CATSDGTGQAKNSQYF. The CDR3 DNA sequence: TGTGCCACCAGTGATGGGACAGGGCAAGCCAAAAACAGTCAGTACTTC.

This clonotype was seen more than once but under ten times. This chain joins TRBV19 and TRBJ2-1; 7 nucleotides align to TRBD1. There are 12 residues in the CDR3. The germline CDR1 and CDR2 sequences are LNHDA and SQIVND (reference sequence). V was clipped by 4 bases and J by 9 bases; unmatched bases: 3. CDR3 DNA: TGTGCCAGTAGTACAGGGGGACCTGAGCAGTTCTTC. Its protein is CASSTGGPEQFF.

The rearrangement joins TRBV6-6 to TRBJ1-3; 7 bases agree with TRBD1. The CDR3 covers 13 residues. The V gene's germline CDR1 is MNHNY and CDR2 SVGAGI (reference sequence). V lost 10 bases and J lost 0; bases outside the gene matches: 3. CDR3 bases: TGTGCCACCGGGACAGTCTCTGGAAACACCATATATTTT. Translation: CATGTVSGNTIYF.